This T cell receptor beta chain was sequenced for a study of T cell repertoires in cytomegalovirus infection. From the reads, TCRdb called clonotypes with MiXCR, one entry per CDR3 protein. The top ten clones hold about 20% of a sample with nearly 700,000 distinct CDR3 sequences, around a third of them seen once. Of note for this clonotype: What it binds is not known.

This clonotype was sampled from a human donor in good health (CMV status not recorded). Some clones in this sample may be carry-over from other donors' samples. This sample comprised cultured PBMCs, obtained from culture after CMV antigen stimulation.

Here the CDR3 DNA reads TGCAGTTCATCCCGGGAGACCCAGTACTTC. Its translation: CSSSRETQYF. V and J are TRBV20-1 and TRBJ2-5; D is uncertain. Germline V lookup: CDR1 DFQATT, CDR2 SNEGSKA (reference sequence). The CDR3 is 10 residues long. Trimming removed 8 bases at V and 5 bases at J, with 9 bases between.